This TCR beta chain was sequenced during a study of cytomegalovirus exposure and HLA in healthy donors. Study outcomes and limitations: Presence/absence analyses assumed roughly uniform sequencing depth across donors.

The CDR3 totals 11 residues. CDR1 is SEHNR, CDR2 FQNEAQ, per germline (reference sequence). Trimming shortened V by 5 bases and J by 12 bases, and 8 bases separated the two germline ends. A remark on this clone: No antigen is known for it.

In the PCR, 60 Vbeta and 13 Jbeta primers were used. Assay used: immunoSEQ multiplex PCR; TCRdb lists only in-frame clones, some missing. The sample yields about 110,000 clones, 65% to 80% seen once. The V and J genes are TRBV7-9 and TRBJ1-6; D might be TRBD1 (5 bases). The clonotype was recovered from a man aged 25 to 40 in good health and CMV-seropositive. What was sequenced was PBMCs. CDR3 in DNA: TGTGCCAGCAGCCCCCAGGGACCCCTCCACTTT. Its translation: CASSPQGPLHF.